This TCR beta chain comes out of a study of shared clonotypes between healthy human individuals. Produced via immunoSEQ multiplex PCR; TCRdb's table is partial and in-frame only. This sample has around 640,000 clones, with about 96% found just once. CD45RO-negative, CCR7-selected cells formed the naive CD8 fraction, which excluded terminally differentiated effector memory CD45RA+ cells. Trimming took off 5 bases at V and 4 bases at J, with 20 bases between the two ends. The CDR3 extends over 16 amino acids. Germline V gene data show CDR1 as SGHVS and CDR2 as FQNEAQ. V gene TRBV7-8 combines with J gene TRBJ1-2; the D gene is possibly TRBD1 (6 bases). The sequence came from a woman between 25 and 40 years old in good health. The specimen sequenced was naive CD8+ T cells sorted from blood. CDR3 residues: CASSPGQSQNSYGYTF. The CDR3, as DNA: TGTGCCAGCAGCCCCGGACAGAGCCAAAATTCCTATGGCTACACCTTC.